This TCR beta chain is drawn from a study of beta chain features in type 1 diabetes. Findings and limits, study-wide: Shorter TCRB CDR3s, moderately but significantly so, marked every one of the four CD4+ subsets in Type 1 diabetes patients.

Concerning this clone: Its target is not known.

By way of CD45RO/CCR7/CD25/CD127/CD95/CD27, the CD4+ regulatory, stem cell-like memory, central memory and naive cells were sorted. Expressed TCRB transcripts were sequenced after all isolated RNA was converted to cDNA. Clones were read by immunoSEQ multiplex PCR, and TCRdb kept only the in-frame ones, dropping some. The data hold some 700,000 clones, with under 15% observed a single time. Germline V gene lookup returns CDR1 MNHNS and CDR2 SASEGT. This CDR3 has 14 residues. V shed 4 bases, J shed 3 bases, and the junction held 2 bases outside the gene matches. The receptor's source is a man in his late teens or twenties with type 1 diabetes. The chain has TRBV6-1 and TRBJ1-5, with 8 bases fitting TRBD1. The sequenced material came from naive CD4+ T cells from blood. DNA for the CDR3: TGTGCCAGCAGTGGACAGGGGACCAATCAGCCCCAGCATTTT. This encodes CASSGQGTNQPQHF.